Following are 30 T cell receptor beta chains from one sample sequenced in a study of cytomegalovirus exposure and HLA in healthy donors. The PCR was carried out with 60 Vbeta primers and 13 Jbeta primers. Sequencing used immunoSEQ multiplex PCR; TCRdb keeps in-frame clones, though not all of them. This sample's clone table lists about 72,000 clones. Sequencing input: PBMCs. The receptors were gathered from a man in his forties or fifties in good health and CMV-seronegative.

This chain joins TRBV18 and TRBJ2-1; a weak D match, TRBD2 (6 bases). CDR3 length equals 11 residues. Germline V gives CDR1 KGHSH, CDR2 LQKENI. Trimming removed 6 bases at V and 13 bases at J, with 13 bases between. The CDR3 nucleotides read TGTGCCAGCTCTCCTGGGGGACTTCAGTTCTTC. It specifies CASSPGGLQFF.

The CDR3 loop reads CAWSPGDEKLFF. The CDR3 DNA reads TGTGCCTGGAGCCCTGGAGATGAAAAACTGTTTTTT. The rearrangement uses TRBV30 and TRBJ1-4; D uncertain. The CDR3 sequence is 12 residues long. Germline CDR1 GTSNPN, CDR2 SVGIG (reference sequence). Trimming shortened V by 3 bases and J by 6 bases, and 8 bases separated the two germline ends. The full variable domain, with the rest looked up from reference TRBV30 and TRBJ1-4, is SQTIHQWPATLVQPVGSPLSLECTVEGTSNPNLYWYRQAAGRGLQLLFYSVGIGQISSEVPQNLSASRPQDRQFILSSKKLLLSDSGFYLCAWSPGDEKLFFGSGTQLSVL.

The chain joins TRBV30 to TRBJ2-1; 11 positions agree with TRBD2. V was clipped by 2 bases and J by 5 bases; unmatched bases: 5. The germline V gene has CDR1 GTSNPN and CDR2 SVGIG (reference sequence). The CDR3 has 15 amino acids. The CDR3 region has the DNA TGTGCCTGGAGTCCCGCTAGCGGGGGGAACAATGAGCAGTTCTTC. Amino acids: CAWSPASGGNNEQFF.

This chain uses TRBV13 with TRBJ2-7; 13 bases line up with TRBD2. Germline assignment: CDR1 PRHDT and CDR2 FYEKMQ (reference sequence). After removal of 9 bases from V and 1 base from J, the junction contained 9 bases not matched to a gene. The CDR3 length is 16 residues. The CDR3 DNA reads as TGTGCCAGACCGGGACTAGCGGGGAGTGATTCCTACGAGCAGTACTTC. Residues: CARPGLAGSDSYEQYF.

This chain uses TRBV10-2 with TRBJ2-5, with D uncertain. The CDR3 totals 11 residues. Germline-derived CDR1 and CDR2 are WSHSY and SAAADI. V was shortened by 7 bases and J by 9 bases, with 12 bases between the two germline ends. Here the CDR3 DNA reads TGCGCCAGCAAAAAGATGGGCCCCCAGTACTTC. It translates to CASKKMGPQYF.

The chain is built from TRBV29-1 and TRBJ1-3; D might be TRBD1 (5 bases). Trimming removed 7 bases at V and 0 bases at J, with 10 bases between. Germline V gives CDR1 SQVTM, CDR2 ANQGSEA. This CDR3 has 13 residues. CDR3 in DNA: TGCAGCGGACAGAAAAACTCTGGAAACACCATATATTTT. Translated: CSGQKNSGNTIYF.

V and J are TRBV4-2 and TRBJ2-3; tentatively, D is TRBD2 (5 bases). The CDR3 is 13 residues long. The V and J ends lost 1 base and 6 bases respectively, with 8 bases between them. Germline loops: CDR1 LGHNA, CDR2 YNFKEQ. The CDR3 reads CASSQATGDTQYF. The CDR3, as DNA: TGTGCCAGCAGCCAAGCAACGGGGGATACGCAGTATTTT.

The chain links TRBV6-6 to TRBJ1-2; D remains unclear. The V gene's germline CDR1 is MNHNY and CDR2 SVGAGI (reference sequence). V was trimmed by 2 bases and J by 0 bases, leaving 4 bases between them. The length of the CDR3 is 13 residues. CDR3 protein: CASSYVANYGYTF. CDR3 DNA sequence: TGTGCCAGCAGTTACGTAGCTAACTATGGCTACACCTTC.

The gene calls are TRBV19 and TRBJ2-2; D is possibly TRBD2 (6 bases). Germline V gene data show CDR1 as LNHDA and CDR2 as SQIVND (reference sequence). Trimming cost V 3 bases and J 3 bases, with 11 bases left between them. This CDR3 comprises 15 residues. This CDR3 is CASSISGSDTGELFF. In nucleotides, the CDR3 is TGTGCCAGTAGTATCTCCGGGAGCGACACCGGGGAGCTGTTTTTT.

The chain uses TRBV27 and TRBJ1-5; no firm D call. From germline, CDR1 is MNHEY and CDR2 SMNVEV (reference sequence). V was cut by 8 bases and J by 5 bases, with 19 bases left in between. This CDR3 is built from 15 residues. The CDR3 region has the DNA TGTGCCAGCTCCCGCCGAGGGATGGGAGATCAGCCCCAGCATTTT. The encoded protein is CASSRRGMGDQPQHF.

This chain connects TRBV5-4 to TRBJ2-2, with TRBD2 matching 7 bases. The CDR3 contains 16 residues. The germline CDR1 and CDR2 sequences are SGHNT and YYREEE (reference sequence). The V segment lost 3 bases and the J segment 0 bases; nucleotides outside the gene matches: 5. CDR3 nucleotide sequence: TGTGCCAGCAGCTCGTTCGGGGGGTCGAACACCGGGGAGCTGTTTTTT. Translation gives CASSSFGGSNTGELFF.

The rearrangement links TRBV7-2 to TRBJ2-1; 10 positions agree with TRBD2. The V gene end was trimmed by 5 bases and the J gene end by 7 bases; junction bases not matched to a gene: 17. CDR1 and CDR2 (germline): SGHTA, FQGNSA. The CDR3 has 18 amino acids. This CDR3 is CASSPRSGSGGFGNEQFF. The CDR3 DNA follows: TGTGCCAGCAGCCCACGCTCTGGTAGCGGGGGGTTTGGAAATGAGCAGTTCTTC. Variable domain in full (rest from reference TRBV7-2 and TRBJ2-1): GAGVSQSPSNKVTEKGKDVELRCDPISGHTALYWYRQSLGQGLEFLIYFQGNSAPDKSGLPSDRFSAERTGGSVSTLTIQRTQQEDSAVYLCASSPRSGSGGFGNEQFFGPGTRLTVL.

The V and J genes are TRBV9 and TRBJ2-3, with 8 bases identical to TRBD2. The V gene end was trimmed by 1 base and the J gene end by 2 bases; junction bases not matched to a gene: 3. Looked up from germline, CDR1 is SGDLS and CDR2 is YYNGEE. The CDR3 extends over 15 amino acids. CDR3 loop: CASSVTSGFTDTQYF. CDR3 bases: TGTGCCAGCAGCGTAACTAGCGGATTCACAGATACGCAGTATTTT.

The chain has TRBV6-1 and TRBJ1-1; D remains ambiguous. In germline, CDR1 is MNHNS, CDR2 SASEGT. V gave up 11 bases and J gave up 0 bases, with 16 bases separating them. The CDR3 consists of 14 residues. CDR3 sequence: CASLGATLNTEAFF. The CDR3 DNA follows: TGTGCCTCCTTGGGAGCCACATTGAACACTGAAGCTTTCTTT.

This chain uses TRBV2 with TRBJ1-4, with D maybe TRBD1 (5 bases). Trimming removed 2 bases from V and 2 bases from J, with 9 bases in between. The CDR3 covers 15 residues. The germline V gene has CDR1 SNHLY and CDR2 FYNNEI. The CDR3 bases are TGTGCCAGCAGTGAACTGGCAGGGACTAATGAAAAACTGTTTTTT. Its translation: CASSELAGTNEKLFF.

The chain combines TRBV5-1 with TRBJ2-5; TRBD2 aligns across 8 bases. Germline CDR1 reads SGHRS; CDR2 reads YFSETQ. With 0 bases clipped from V and 2 bases from J, the junction kept 6 bases outside the gene matches. The CDR3 length is 16 residues. CDR3 in DNA: TGCGCCAGCAGCTTGGGTCTGCGGGGGGAACAAGAGACCCAGTACTTC. Translating gives CASSLGLRGEQETQYF.

The chain is built from TRBV5-6 and TRBJ2-3, with D possibly matching TRBD1 (6 bases). V lost 4 bases to trimming and J lost 0 bases, with 12 bases between them. Germline V CDR1 and CDR2: SGHDT, YYEEEE. This CDR3 is built from 15 residues. CDR3 nucleotides: TGTGCCAGCAGCGCTACAGGGTCTAGCACAGATACGCAGTATTTT. Encoded protein: CASSATGSSTDTQYF.

This chain uses TRBV28 with TRBJ2-1; TRBD1 aligns across 10 bases. V lost 3 bases to trimming and J lost 6 bases; unmatched junction nucleotides: 2. Germline V lookup: CDR1 MDHEN, CDR2 SYDVKM. This CDR3 region has 14 residues. DNA for the CDR3: TGTGCCAGCAGTTTGGGACAGGGGATCAATGAGCAGTTCTTC. It codes for CASSLGQGINEQFF.

V usage is TRBV6-1 and J usage is TRBJ1-6; no reliable D call. Germline-derived CDR1 and CDR2 are MNHNS and SASEGT. The length of the CDR3 is 14 residues. V gave up 11 bases and J gave up 7 bases, with 18 bases separating them. The CDR3 DNA reads as TGTGCCTGTCTCGAGGGAAATCACAATTCACCCCTCCACTTT. Translated, it gives CACLEGNHNSPLHF.

J is TRBJ1-5 and V is TRBV19, with a tentative D call TRBD1 (6 bases). Germline V lookup: CDR1 LNHDA, CDR2 SQIVND (reference sequence). V was pared by 6 bases and J by 0 bases, with 12 bases between. The CDR3 is 15 amino acids. CDR3 amino acids: CASSQGRYSNQPQHF. CDR3 coding DNA: TGTGCCAGTAGCCAGGGGCGGTATAGCAATCAGCCCCAGCATTTT.

The CDR3 DNA reads as TGTGCCTGGGGGGAAGGGACAGGGGGCAATCAGCCCCAGCATTTT. This codes for CAWGEGTGGNQPQHF. V and J are TRBV30 and TRBJ1-5; 10 bases map to TRBD1. The germline V gene has CDR1 GTSNPN and CDR2 SVGIG (reference sequence). The CDR3 loop spans 15 amino acids. J lost 2 bases, V lost 5 bases, and 6 bases had no gene match.

The rearrangement joins TRBV13 to TRBJ2-1; D possibly corresponds to TRBD2 (7 bases). Looked up from germline, CDR1 is PRHDT and CDR2 is FYEKMQ (reference sequence). This CDR3 has 16 amino acids. V was clipped by 0 bases and J by 2 bases, with 11 bases between them. In DNA, the CDR3 is TGTGCCAGCAGCTTAGGGGGAGGGGGGGCCTACAATGAGCAGTTCTTC. It is translated as CASSLGGGGAYNEQFF.

About this clone itself: In the same sample, other DNA sequences code for this CDR3. The chain joins TRBV6-5 to TRBJ2-5; tentatively, D is TRBD2 (7 bases). Germline lookup yields CDR1 MNHEY and CDR2 SVGAGI. The CDR3 spans 15 residues. V gave up 2 bases and J gave up 4 bases, with 14 bases separating them. CDR3 DNA: TGTGCCAGCAGTTACACTAGTGGGGGGGCAGAGACCCAGTACTTC. Encoded protein: CASSYTSGGAETQYF.

The rearrangement joins TRBV27 to TRBJ2-1, with no clear D. Trimming stripped 4 bases from V and 0 bases from J, with 7 bases between. Germline V gene data show CDR1 as MNHEY and CDR2 as SMNVEV (reference sequence). The CDR3 is 14 residues long. The CDR3 sequence: CASSSRYSYNEQFF. CDR3 nucleotide sequence: TGTGCCAGCAGTTCACGGTACTCCTACAATGAGCAGTTCTTC.

V gene TRBV9 combines with J gene TRBJ2-5; the match to TRBD2 covers 12 bases. The CDR3 loop spans 16 amino acids. With V trimmed by 0 bases and J by 7 bases, 7 bases remained unmatched. Germline CDR1 and CDR2: SGDLS and YYNGEE. This CDR3 reads CASSVVSSGGAGTQYF. The CDR3 region has the DNA TGTGCCAGCAGCGTAGTATCTAGCGGGGGGGCAGGGACCCAGTACTTC.

V usage is TRBV7-3 and J usage is TRBJ1-1, with D unclear. This CDR3 contains 14 residues. The germline V gene has CDR1 SGHTA and CDR2 FQGTGA. The V end lost 2 bases, the J end lost 2 bases, and 9 bases lay between the germline ends. The CDR3, as DNA: TGTGCCAGCAGCTTATCCGCGGCAAACACTGAAGCTTTCTTT. This translates into CASSLSAANTEAFF.

The rearrangement joins TRBV5-1 to TRBJ2-6; 10 bases are a match to TRBD1. There are 20 residues in the CDR3. Germline CDR1 SGHRS, CDR2 YFSETQ. The J segment lost 0 bases and the V segment lost 1 base, leaving 10 bases of the junction unmatched. The DNA of the CDR3 is TGCGCCAGCAGCTTGAGGGTCTTGGGACAGGGGCCCTCTGGGGCCAACGTCCTGACTTTC. This encodes CASSLRVLGQGPSGANVLTF.

This chain joins TRBV5-6 and TRBJ2-7; perhaps TRBD1 as D (5 bases). Germline-derived CDR1 and CDR2 are SGHDT and YYEEEE. V was cut by 2 bases and J by 3 bases, with 9 bases left in between. The CDR3 length is 13 residues. This chain's CDR3 is CASSLLDNYEQYF. The CDR3 DNA follows: TGTGCCAGCAGCTTACTGGACAACTACGAGCAGTACTTC.

Remarks on this clone: Its ends do not fully match the called genes, so a read error is possible. This chain connects TRBV18 to TRBJ2-5; 7 bases are shared with TRBD1. The CDR3 is made up of 14 amino acids. Germline V gives CDR1 KGHSH, CDR2 LQKENI. The CDR3 here is CASSRDRSQEAQYF. The CDR3 region has the DNA TGTGCCAGCTCAAGGGACAGATCTCAAGAGGCCCAGTACTTC.

The chain carries TRBV14 and TRBJ2-1; the match to TRBD2 covers 13 bases. Germline lookup yields CDR1 SGHDN and CDR2 FVKESK. The CDR3 consists of 16 residues. The V gene end was trimmed by 4 bases and the J gene end by 5 bases; junction bases not matched to a gene: 5. CDR3 in DNA: TGTGCCAGCAGCCTTTTGACTAGCGGGGGGAACAATGAGCAGTTCTTC. Protein: CASSLLTSGGNNEQFF.